This TCR beta chain was captured by sequencing in a study of T cell responses to AZD1222 COVID-19 vaccine. Some clones are missing from TCRdb's copy, which holds only in-frame ones; the method was immunoSEQ multiplex PCR. The sample yields some 110,000 clones, approximately 85% seen once. Germline V gene data show CDR1 as MNHEY and CDR2 as SVGAGI. The V gene lost 5 bases and the J gene lost 3 bases, with 10 bases spanning the gap. There are 14 residues in the CDR3. In regard to this clone: Its target is unknown.

Study-wide results and caveats: AZD1222 recipients seropositive at baseline numbered only 5 or 6. Researchers took repertoire samples only after the peak T cell response had come.

The chain joins TRBV6-5 to TRBJ1-4; D gene ambiguous. Sequencing used peripheral blood, obtained on day 0 of MenACWY control vaccination. The sequence came from an adult in good health. Here the CDR3 reads CASSQDGANEKLFF. In DNA form, the CDR3 reads TGTGCCAGCAGTCAGGACGGAGCTAATGAAAAACTGTTTTTT.